The present TCR beta chain was sequenced within a study of cytomegalovirus exposure and HLA in healthy donors. Concerning this clone: Antigen specificity is unknown.

Primers included in the PCR were 60 Vbeta and 13 Jbeta primers. Here immunoSEQ multiplex PCR was the method, and the copy in TCRdb shows in-frame clones only, minus some. Of under 200,000 clones listed, under 80% were seen once; the top ten hold 1.1% to 1.5%. General study points: Later analysis suggested most CMV-associated TCR beta chains were HLA-restricted.

Healthy bone marrow donors made up the cohort. The V end was cut by 0 bases, the J end by 8 bases, with 12 bases between. Germline V gene sequence: CDR1 SGHRS, CDR2 YFSETQ. CDR3 length equals 14 residues. The sequenced sample was PBMCs. This clonotype was obtained from a young woman in good health and CMV-seronegative. The genes are TRBV5-1 and TRBJ2-4; D uncertain. Written as DNA, the CDR3 is TGCGCCAGCAGCTTGGGCCTACCTCGGGACATTCAGTACTTC. Translated: CASSLGLPRDIQYF.